What follows are 12 T cell receptor beta chains derived from one specimen sequenced in a study of CD8 T cells in ankylosing spondylitis. TCRdb reprocessed the 5' RACE reads with MiXCR, giving one entry per CDR3 protein. The repertoire holds around 39,000 distinct CDR3 sequences, with approximately 15% as singletons. The sequenced sample consisted of blood. The receptor set was obtained from a male donor with ankylosing spondylitis or in good health (not recorded which).

The chain has TRBV5-1 and TRBJ1-4; D possibly corresponds to TRBD1 (6 bases). The CDR3 has 14 amino acids. The V gene lost 0 bases and the J gene lost 8 bases, with 11 bases spanning the gap. Germline V gene data show CDR1 as SGHRS and CDR2 as YFSETQ. The DNA of the CDR3 is TGCGCCAGCAGCTTGGGGACAGTCCAAGAAAAACTGTTTTTT. Translating gives CASSLGTVQEKLFF. The full variable domain, in which reference TRBV5-1 and TRBJ1-4 provide the parts outside the CDR3, is KAGVTQTPRYLIKTRGQQVTLSCSPISGHRSVSWYQQTPGQGLQFLFEYFSETQRNKGNFPGRFSGRQFSNSRSEMNVSTLELGDSALYLCASSLGTVQEKLFFGSGTQLSVL.

J is TRBJ2-1 and V is TRBV4-1; D possibly corresponds to TRBD1 (6 bases). The germline V gene has CDR1 MGHRA and CDR2 YSYEKL. The CDR3 consists of 15 residues. Trimming cost V 5 bases and J 5 bases, with 16 bases left between them. In DNA, the CDR3 is TGCGCCAGCAGCTACAGGGCCCAAACTCACAATGAGCAGTTCTTC. It yields the protein CASSYRAQTHNEQFF.

There are many counts of this clonotype. The gene calls are TRBV6-6 and TRBJ1-1; possible D gene TRBD1, 5 bases. CDR1 is MNHNY and CDR2 is SVGAGI in the germline V gene (reference sequence). The CDR3 is made up of 13 amino acids. Trimming removed 0 bases at V and 5 bases at J, with 7 bases between. CDR3 sequence (DNA): TGTGCCAGCAGTTACTCGAAGGGGACTGAAGCTTTCTTT. Protein sequence: CASSYSKGTEAFF.

The table lists this clonotype with a few counts. The V gene is TRBV29-1, the J gene TRBJ1-1, with D possibly being TRBD1 (5 bases). The CDR3 totals 13 residues. Per the germline V gene, CDR1 is SQVTM and CDR2 is ANQGSEA. The germline V and J ends were trimmed by 7 bases and 4 bases, with 16 bases remaining between them. CDR3 residues: CSGGTAVGTEAFF. The CDR3 region has the DNA TGCAGCGGGGGGACGGCGGTAGGCACTGAAGCTTTCTTT.

This clonotype was seen only a few times. The rearrangement links TRBV28 to TRBJ2-7; no firm D call. This CDR3 is 14 amino acids long. Germline V lookup: CDR1 MDHEN, CDR2 SYDVKM. With 3 bases removed from V and 2 bases from J, the gap between germline ends came to 11 bases. CDR3 amino acids: CASSFSGQTYEQYV. CDR3 in DNA: TGTGCCAGCAGTTTCTCGGGTCAGACCTACGAGCAGTACGTC.

The V call is TRBV28, the J call TRBJ2-5; TRBD2 might be the D (6 bases). The CDR3 is 14 amino acids. The V end was cut by 6 bases, the J end by 1 base, with 12 bases between. Germline V gives CDR1 MDHEN, CDR2 SYDVKM. CDR3 sequence reads: CASSRRDFQETQYF. DNA of the CDR3: TGTGCCAGCAGCCGCAGGGACTTCCAAGAGACCCAGTACTTC. The variable domain in full, with the rest retrieved from reference TRBV28 and TRBJ2-5, is DVKVTQSSRYLVKRTGEKVFLECVQDMDHENMFWYRQDPGLGLRLIYFSYDVKMKEKGDIPEGYSVSREKKERFSLILESASTNQTSMYLCASSRRDFQETQYFGPGTRLLVL.

This clonotype qualifies as medium-sized. V is TRBV5-1 and J is TRBJ2-7, with 7 nucleotides matching TRBD2. Germline V gives CDR1 SGHRS, CDR2 YFSETQ. There are 15 residues in the CDR3. Trimming at V came to 7 bases and at J to 0 bases, leaving 10 bases not matched to a gene. The CDR3 DNA follows: TGCGCCAGCTCTCCAACTAGCGCCCACTCCTACGAGCAGTACTTC. The encoded protein is CASSPTSAHSYEQYF.

This chain links TRBV28 with TRBJ2-2; TRBD1 agrees at 9 bases. The CDR3 is 16 residues long. From germline, CDR1 is MDHEN and CDR2 SYDVKM. The trim removed 6 bases at V and 5 bases at J, leaving 10 bases unmatched. The CDR3 sequence: CASRQWTGVRTGELFF. DNA for the CDR3: TGTGCCAGCAGGCAGTGGACAGGGGTACGGACCGGGGAGCTGTTTTTT.

This chain links TRBV25-1 with TRBJ1-4; the D is unclear. Germline V lookup: CDR1 MGHDK, CDR2 SYGVNS. The V gene lost 2 bases and the J gene lost 4 bases, with 11 bases spanning the gap. CDR3 length: 15 amino acids. The CDR3 DNA reads TGTGCCAGCAGTGAAACTATTTCCAGTAATGAAAAACTGTTTTTT. Protein product: CASSETISSNEKLFF.

This clonotype was counted between two and nine times. J is TRBJ2-2 and V is TRBV20-1; a possible D gene is TRBD1 (6 bases). V was clipped by 6 bases and J by 8 bases, with 13 bases between them. Germline CDR1 reads DFQATT; CDR2 reads SNEGSKA (reference sequence). CDR3 size: 12 residues. The CDR3 protein is CSAPGVSGELFF. In nucleotides, the CDR3 is TGCAGTGCGCCAGGGGTTTCTGGGGAGCTGTTTTTT.

This clonotype was observed a few times. The chain is built from TRBV4-3 and TRBJ1-4, with D perhaps matching TRBD1 (5 bases). Germline CDR1 LGHNA, CDR2 YSLEER. The ends were cut back, 0 bases at V and 3 bases at J, with 14 bases in the middle. CDR3 length equals 17 residues. DNA of the CDR3: TGCGCCAGCAGCCAAGAAACTGTGGCAGGGCCTAATGAAAAACTGTTTTTT. Its translation: CASSQETVAGPNEKLFF.

The chain combines TRBV29-1 with TRBJ2-1; 11 positions match TRBD2. Germline CDR1 is SQVTM and CDR2 is ANQGSEA. There are 19 residues in the CDR3. J lost 5 bases, V lost 3 bases, and 18 bases had no gene match. The CDR3 reads CSVDLGASGRLSVDNEQFF. CDR3 nucleotides: TGCAGCGTTGACCTGGGAGCTAGCGGGAGGTTAAGTGTCGACAATGAGCAGTTCTTC.